These 24 T cell receptor beta chains were sequenced from one sample in a study of TET2 disruption in CD19-targeted CAR T cells. The antigens for these receptors are not known. Indicated treatment: autologous CTL019 cells: CD19 CAR with 4-1BB and CD3 zeta domains. The repertoire was sequenced with immunoSEQ multiplex PCR; TCRdb's copy has only in-frame clones and lacks some. The repertoire table contains about 26,000 clones. The source was CD8- CAR+ T cells sorted from cultured blood T cells, collected for CD19 CAR T cell therapy. Subset denoted: CD8-negative CAR-positive T cells from the infusion product. Every receptor here comes from a man in his sixties or seventies with chronic lymphocytic leukemia.

With regard to this clone: The read ends 3 residues early relative to the CDR3; the germline J gene fills the gap. The genes are TRBV18 and TRBJ1-2; 9 bases match TRBD1. CDR1 and CDR2 (germline): KGHSH, LQKENI. CDR3 length: 12 amino acids. The sequenced CDR3 bases are TGTGCCAGCTCGGGACAGGGAAGCGAC. Protein: CASSGQGSD. The CDR3 in full is CASSGQGSDYTF.

In the case of this clone: The CDR3 end lies 3 residues beyond the end of the read and is filled in from the germline J gene. The J gene is TRBJ2-2, the V gene TRBV5-1, with 7 bases fitting TRBD1. The V gene's germline CDR1 is SGHRS and CDR2 YFSETQ. There are 13 residues in the CDR3. With V trimmed by 8 bases and J by 6 bases, 7 bases remained unmatched. CDR3 bases read: TGCGCCAGTTTAACAGGGGCCTCCGGGGAG. Its protein product is CASLTGASGE. The full CDR3 reads CASLTGASGELFF. Complete variable domain (other parts from reference TRBV5-1 and TRBJ2-2): KAGVTQTPRYLIKTRGQQVTLSCSPISGHRSVSWYQQTPGQGLQFLFEYFSETQRNKGNFPGRFSGRQFSNSRSEMNVSTLELGDSALYLCASLTGASGELFFGEGSRLTVL.

As to this clone: The observed sequence ends 3 residues before the CDR3 terminus, with the missing tail filled in from the germline J gene. This chain connects TRBV7-3 to TRBJ2-4; possible D gene TRBD2, 6 bases. Germline CDR1 reads SGHTA; CDR2 reads FQGTGA. The CDR3 is made up of 14 amino acids. The part of the CDR3 DNA that was read is TGTGCCAGCAGCCGGCCAGGGCCTCGGGAGACT. It yields the protein CASSRPGPRET. The full CDR3 sequence reads CASSRPGPRETQYF.

As regards this clone: Read sequence stops 3 residues before the CDR3 end, and the germline J gene provides the missing end. The chain carries TRBV6-2 or TRBV6-3 and TRBJ2-2, with D possibly matching TRBD1 (6 bases). CDR1 and CDR2 from the germline V gene are MNHEY and SVGEGT. The ends were cut back, 8 bases at V and 2 bases at J, with 15 bases in the middle. There are 15 residues in the CDR3. The CDR3 is CASLLRTANTGELFF. Partial CDR3 DNA: TGTGCCAGCCTATTGAGGACAGCCAACACCGGGGAG.

A word on this clone: The read ends 3 residues early relative to the CDR3; the germline J gene fills the gap. This chain connects TRBV20-1 to TRBJ2-3, with 8 bases aligning to TRBD2. CDR3 length: 14 residues. Unmatched junction bases numbered 7, after V lost 5 bases and J lost 3 bases. CDR1 is DFQATT and CDR2 is SNEGSKA in the germline V gene (reference sequence). CDR3: CSAPRGGVTDTQYF. CDR3 DNA (partial): TGCAGTGCTCCCCGGGGGGGCGTAACAGATACG.

About this clone: The read stops 3 residues short of the end of the CDR3; the missing end is completed from the germline J gene. V usage is TRBV7-8 and J usage is TRBJ2-4; 8 bases line up with TRBD1. Germline V gene lookup returns CDR1 SGHVS and CDR2 FQNEAQ. The CDR3 totals 14 residues. The sequenced part of the CDR3 DNA is TGTGCCAGCAGCTTGAGGACAGGGAAAGAGACT. Translated, it gives CASSLRTGKET. The whole CDR3 sequence is CASSLRTGKETQYF.

Remarks on this clone: Read sequence stops 3 residues before the CDR3 end, and the germline J gene provides the missing end. J is TRBJ2-2 and V is TRBV10-1; 7 bases are shared with TRBD1. The germline CDR1 and CDR2 sequences are WNHNN and SYGVQD (reference sequence). J gave up 1 base and V 6 bases, and 2 bases lay outside the gene matches. The CDR3 has 14 amino acids. The CDR3 bases that were read are TGCGCCAGCAGACAGGGGTTGAACACCGGGGAG. This translates into CASRQGLNTGE. The whole CDR3 sequence reads CASRQGLNTGELFF.

A remark on this clone: The sequence runs out 3 residues before the end of the CDR3; the remainder is reconstructed from the germline J gene. The chain is built from TRBV27 and TRBJ2-4, with 7 bases identical to TRBD2. The CDR3 consists of 16 residues. CDR1 MNHEY and CDR2 SMNVEV come from the germline V gene (reference sequence). CDR3 bases read: TGTGCCAGCAGCTCTGGGGAGGGCCCTAGCAATCAGCCT. It codes for CASSSGEGPSNQP. The full CDR3 sequence reads CASSSGEGPSNQPQYF.

About this clone: The read falls 3 residues short of the CDR3 end, and the missing part is taken from the germline J gene. The chain employs TRBV19 and TRBJ2-1, with a tentative D call TRBD2 (6 bases). Trimming removed 8 bases at V and 3 bases at J, with 14 bases between. The germline gives CDR1 LNHDA, CDR2 SQIVND (reference sequence). The length of the CDR3 is 14 residues. CDR3 sequence reads: CASGTGLIYNEQFF. The sequenced CDR3 bases are TGTGCCAGTGGGACTGGGTTGATCTACAATGAG.

On this clone: The read stops 3 residues short of the end of the CDR3; the missing end is completed from the germline J gene. The chain couples TRBV19 to TRBJ1-1; perhaps TRBD1 as D (5 bases). There are 14 residues in the CDR3. The germline V gene encodes CDR1 LNHDA and CDR2 SQIVND (reference sequence). V lost 9 bases and J 1 base, leaving 15 bases between the germline ends. The part of the CDR3 DNA that was read is TGTGCCAGCCGAAGACAGCTTACGAACACTGAA. Protein: CASRRQLTNTE. The full CDR3 reads CASRRQLTNTEAFF.

CDR3 sequence reads: CASSPRDSGELFF. The part of the CDR3 DNA that was read is TGTGCCAGCAGTCCCCGGGACAGCGGGGAG. The genes are TRBV2 and TRBJ2-2; 7 nucleotides match TRBD1. The read falls 3 residues short of the CDR3 end, and the missing part is taken from the germline J gene. CDR1 SNHLY and CDR2 FYNNEI come from the germline V gene. J gave up 7 bases and V 5 bases, and 4 bases lay outside the gene matches. The CDR3 totals 13 residues.

For this clone: The junction departs from the called germline gene at one end, perhaps through a read error. The read finishes 3 residues shy of the CDR3 end, and the germline J gene is used to complete it. The V call is TRBV2, the J call TRBJ1-5, with 8 bases identical to TRBD1. There are 15 residues in the CDR3. Looked up from germline, CDR1 is SNHLY and CDR2 is FYNNEI. CDR3 DNA (partial): TGTGCCAGCAGTCAAGCCAGGGGGCCGAATCAGCCC. It translates to CASSQARGPNQP. The entire CDR3 sequence reads CASSQARGPNQPQHF.

About this clone: The read falls 3 residues short of the CDR3 end, and the missing part is taken from the germline J gene. The rearrangement uses TRBV5-4 and TRBJ2-6; D is unresolved. Germline V CDR1 and CDR2: SGHNT, YYREEE (reference sequence). V shed 5 bases and J shed 2 bases, with 5 bases lying between them. The length of the CDR3 is 13 residues. The CDR3 is CASSQAGANVLTF. The covered CDR3 bases are TGTGCCAGCAGTCAGGCTGGGGCCAACGTC.

About this clone itself: The CDR3 is cut off 3 residues early in the read; its end comes from the germline J gene. This chain uses TRBV5-1 with TRBJ1-1; D is ambiguous. Germline values: CDR1 SGHRS, CDR2 YFSETQ. The CDR3 consists of 14 residues. V lost 1 base, J lost 0 bases, and 7 bases lay in between. CDR3: CASSLTDLNTEAFF. The sequenced CDR3 bases are TGCGCCAGCAGCTTGACAGATTTGAACACTGAA.

Notes on this clone: The DNA ends 3 residues before the CDR3 does, and the rest of the CDR3 is filled in from the germline J gene. The chain carries TRBV20-1 and TRBJ2-3, with TRBD2 identical over 11 bases. Trimming took 0 bases from V and 0 from J; bases not matched to a gene: 17. Germline-derived CDR1 and CDR2 are DFQATT and SNEGSKA (reference sequence). This CDR3 is 21 amino acids long. The part of the CDR3 DNA that was read is TGCAGTGCTAGAGAGCGGATGAGACTAGCGGGGCTCCTTCTTAGCACAGATACG. Protein: CSARERMRLAGLLLSTDT. The whole CDR3 region reads CSARERMRLAGLLLSTDTQYF.

To note about this clone: Germline is not matched at one junction end, which may reflect a read error. The observed sequence ends 3 residues before the CDR3 terminus, with the missing tail filled in from the germline J gene. At the DNA level, this CDR3 is encoded by other sequences in the same sample as well. The chain joins TRBV28 to TRBJ1-3, with D perhaps matching TRBD1 (5 bases). Germline loops: CDR1 MDHEN, CDR2 SYDVKM. The CDR3 totals 14 residues. The part of the CDR3 DNA that was read is TGTGCCGGCATTTCCCCAGGGAGAGGAAACACT. Translating it yields CAGISPGRGNT. The full CDR3 is CAGISPGRGNTIYF.

As for this clone: The CDR3 end falls 3 residues outside the read, so it is completed with the germline J gene. The chain couples TRBV7-2 to TRBJ2-4; D not resolved. Germline loops: CDR1 SGHTA, CDR2 FQGNSA. This CDR3 comprises 13 residues. CDR3 DNA (partial): TGTGCCAGCGGGCAGGTTCCTCGAGAGACT. Amino acid sequence: CASGQVPRET. The complete CDR3 reads CASGQVPRETQYF.

CDR3 bases read: TGTGCCAGCAGTGAATCCTCGACAGGCACCCAAGAGACC. This translates into CASSESSTGTQET. The CDR3 as a whole reads CASSESSTGTQETQYF. V gene TRBV2 combines with J gene TRBJ2-5; D possibly corresponds to TRBD1 (6 bases). The DNA ends 3 residues before the CDR3 does, and the rest of the CDR3 is filled in from the germline J gene. V was shortened by 2 bases and J by 1 base, with 14 bases between the two germline ends. Looked up from germline, CDR1 is SNHLY and CDR2 is FYNNEI. This CDR3 is 16 amino acids long.

Worth noting for this clone: The read ends 3 residues early relative to the CDR3; the germline J gene fills the gap. The genes are TRBV30 and TRBJ1-2, with 8 bases aligning to TRBD1. V lost 2 bases, J lost 6 bases, and 5 bases stayed unmatched. This CDR3 has 13 residues. The germline V gene has CDR1 GTSNPN and CDR2 SVGIG (reference sequence). The DNA read from the CDR3 is TGTGCCTGGAGTTACAGGGGGGGCGATGGC. It encodes CAWSYRGGDG. The complete CDR3 protein is CAWSYRGGDGYTF.

Comments on this clone: The sequence runs out 3 residues before the end of the CDR3; the remainder is reconstructed from the germline J gene. This chain joins TRBV7-3 and TRBJ2-1, with D possibly matching TRBD1 (5 bases). The germline V and J ends were trimmed by 3 bases and 8 bases, with 11 bases remaining between them. The CDR3 is 13 amino acids. CDR1 SGHTA and CDR2 FQGTGA come from the germline V gene. Partial CDR3 DNA: TGTGCCAGCAGCTTCGGCCAGGGCTATGAG. Its protein is CASSFGQGYE. The entire CDR3 reads CASSFGQGYEQFF.

About this clone: One end of the junction varies from germline; a read error may be responsible. The DNA ends 3 residues before the CDR3 does, and the rest of the CDR3 is filled in from the germline J gene. Other DNA sequences within the sample encode an identical CDR3. The J gene is TRBJ1-2, the V gene TRBV10-1; TRBD1 matches 7 bases. Germline V gene lookup returns CDR1 WNHNN and CDR2 SYGVQD (reference sequence). The CDR3 consists of 19 residues. CDR3 region: CASSRLPYGGPGGNYGYTF. Incomplete CDR3 DNA: TGCGCCAGCAGCCGACTACCTTATGGGGGTCCAGGGGGTAACTATGGT.

CDR3 region: CASSKGTDTQYF. CDR3 bases read: TGTGCCAGCAGTAAGGGGACAGATACG. This sequence joins TRBV7-9 and TRBJ2-3; maybe TRBD1 (5 bases). The sequence runs out 3 residues before the end of the CDR3; the remainder is reconstructed from the germline J gene. Germline loops: CDR1 SEHNR, CDR2 FQNEAQ (reference sequence). The CDR3 extends over 12 amino acids. V lost 6 bases to trimming and J lost 3 bases, with 7 bases between them.

Turning to this clone: Coverage ceases 3 residues before the CDR3 finishes, and the germline J gene fills in the end. The chain employs TRBV20-1 and TRBJ2-1, with TRBD1 identical over 9 bases. The germline V gene encodes CDR1 DFQATT and CDR2 SNEGSKA (reference sequence). This CDR3 is built from 14 residues. J was trimmed by 6 bases and V by 1 base; bases with no gene match: 4. CDR3 DNA, as far as it was read: TGCAGTGCTAGAGTCGGGACAGGGATCAATGAG. It translates to CSARVGTGINE. In full, the CDR3 is CSARVGTGINEQFF.

Notes on this clone: The read terminates 3 residues before the CDR3 end, so the remaining end is supplied by the germline J gene. J is TRBJ1-6 and V is TRBV18; the match to TRBD1 covers 7 bases. Trimming removed 0 bases from V and 5 bases from J; junction bases left unmatched: 4. The CDR3 extends over 16 amino acids. The V gene's germline CDR1 is KGHSH and CDR2 LQKENI. CDR3 residues: CASSPPGTANNSPLHF. CDR3 DNA (partial): TGTGCCAGCTCACCACCCGGGACAGCCAATAATTCACCC.